This TCR beta chain was captured by sequencing in a study of beta chain features in type 1 diabetes. Study at large: Examination spanned around 110,000,000 sorted cells from all samples. Broader study findings: For cells with high TCR expression, cDNA sequencing could yield over-representation.

Every isolated RNA sample was fully reverse transcribed, so sequencing captured expressed TCRB transcripts. Sequencing was performed with immunoSEQ multiplex PCR; in TCRdb, only in-frame clones are kept and a portion is missing. The sample contains about 40,000 clones, 45% to 50% of which appear only once. Germline CDR1 is MNHEY and CDR2 is SMNVEV (reference sequence). This CDR3 has 15 amino acids. V lost 3 bases and J 6 bases, leaving 17 bases between the germline ends. The authors took one heparinised blood draw, averaging about 120 mL, from each donor. All of the sorted populations showed purity greater than 95%. As regards this clone: What it recognizes is unknown.

The source material was central memory CD4+ T cells from blood. The origin of this receptor is a woman aged 18-35 years in good health. This chain links TRBV27 with TRBJ1-2; D may be TRBD1 (5 bases). The chain's CDR3 is CASSFLQGTLDGYTF. The CDR3 region has the DNA TGTGCCAGCAGTTTTTTGCAGGGAACCCTCGATGGCTACACCTTC.